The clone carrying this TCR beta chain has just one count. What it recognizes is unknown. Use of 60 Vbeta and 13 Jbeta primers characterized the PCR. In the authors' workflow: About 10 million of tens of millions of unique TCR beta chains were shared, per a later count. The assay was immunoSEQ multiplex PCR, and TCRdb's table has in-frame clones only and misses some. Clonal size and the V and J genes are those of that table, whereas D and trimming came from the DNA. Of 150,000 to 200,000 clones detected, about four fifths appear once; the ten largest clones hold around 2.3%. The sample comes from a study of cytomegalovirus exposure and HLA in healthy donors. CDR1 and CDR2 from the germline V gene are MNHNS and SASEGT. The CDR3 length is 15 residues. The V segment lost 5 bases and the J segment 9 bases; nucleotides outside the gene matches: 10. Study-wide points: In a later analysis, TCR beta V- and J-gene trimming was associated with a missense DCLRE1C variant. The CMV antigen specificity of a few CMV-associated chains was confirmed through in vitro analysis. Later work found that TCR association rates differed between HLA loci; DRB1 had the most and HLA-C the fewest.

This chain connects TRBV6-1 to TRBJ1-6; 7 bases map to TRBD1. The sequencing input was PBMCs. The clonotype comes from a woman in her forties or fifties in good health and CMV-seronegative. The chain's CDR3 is CASSRDDRALSPLHF. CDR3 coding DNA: TGTGCCAGCAGTCGAGACGACAGGGCCCTTTCACCCCTCCACTTT.